These T cell receptor beta chains were read from a single sample in a study of human T cells and chemical hapten exposure. TCRdb fed the RACE reads into MiXCR, producing one record per CDR3 protein. Here the sample spans tens of thousands of distinct CDR3 sequences, approximately 10% being singletons. Sequenced material: whole blood, taken in connection with sensitization to the hapten diphenylcyclopropenone (DPC). The receptors originated from a woman aged 45-59 years with alopecia areata. Some clones in this sample may be carry-over from other donors' samples. Each CDR3 is given with its conserved first and last residue. Each record gives: V gene, CDR3 length, clone size, J gene, D gene, CDR3 protein, CDR3 DNA. A D gene is named only where the DNA matches it firmly. A row's size may be missing; if present it is once, few, many or a size class.

TRBV10-3	13	few	TRBJ2-7	-	CAISAREAYEQYF	TGTGCCATCAGTGCGAGGGAGGCCTACGAGCAGTACTTC
TRBV9	14	many	TRBJ1-6	-	CASSGQIENSPLHF	TGTGCCAGCAGCGGGCAGATTGAAAATTCACCCCTCCACTTT
TRBV3-2	13	-	TRBJ2-1	-	CANPGGRYNEQFF	TGTGCTAACCCGGGGGGGCGTTACAATGAGCAGTTCTTC
TRBV20-1	14	many	TRBJ2-7	TRBD2	CSALLAGEFYEQYF	TGCAGTGCTTTACTAGCGGGAGAGTTCTACGAGCAGTACTTC
TRBV29-1	13	-	TRBJ1-2	-	CSIDLGIGNGYTF	TGCAGCATCGATCTGGGTATTGGGAATGGCTACACCTTC
TRBV11-2	14	-	TRBJ1-2	TRBD1	CASRETGTGSGYTF	TGTGCCAGCAGGGAGACAGGGACGGGGAGTGGCTACACCTTC
TRBV4-1	18	many	TRBJ2-1	TRBD1	CASSQLGTGTGSYNEQFF	TGCGCCAGCAGCCAACTTGGTACCGGGACAGGGTCCTACAATGAGCAGTTCTTC
TRBV28	16	few	TRBJ2-6	-	CASSGGGASGANVLTF	TGTGCCAGCAGTGGAGGGGGCGCCTCTGGGGCCAACGTCCTGACTTTC
TRBV7-9	14	few	TRBJ2-3	-	CASSVVGRTDTQYF	TGTGCCAGTTCGGTCGTAGGCCGCACAGATACGCAGTATTTT
TRBV14	16	-	TRBJ2-6	TRBD1	CASSRLTGSGANVLTF	TGTGCCAGCAGCCGCCTGACAGGGTCTGGGGCCAACGTCCTGACTTTC
TRBV19	14	few	TRBJ2-7	TRBD2	CASSSRGEPYEQYF	TGTGCCAGTAGTTCCCGGGGGGAACCCTACGAGCAGTACTTC
TRBV3-1	14	many	TRBJ1-2	TRBD1	CASSPRGGGYGYTF	TGTGCCAGCAGCCCAAGAGGGGGCGGCTATGGCTACACCTTC
TRBV6-2/TRBV6-3	14	few	TRBJ2-7	TRBD2	CASSYERGSYEQYF	TGTGCCAGCAGTTACGAGCGGGGCTCCTACGAGCAGTACTTC
TRBV12-3/TRBV12-4	14	few	TRBJ1-5	-	CASRGRDSNQPQHF	TGTGCCAGCAGGGGCCGGGACAGCAATCAGCCCCAGCATTTT
TRBV18	15	few	TRBJ2-7	TRBD2	CASSPNQGGGAEQYF	TGTGCCAGCTCACCCAATCAAGGCGGGGGGGCGGAGCAGTACTTC
TRBV18	18	few	TRBJ2-6	TRBD1	CASSQSQGGRSGANVLTF	TGTGCCAGCTCACAGTCACAAGGGGGCCGCTCTGGGGCCAACGTCCTGACTTTC
TRBV7-6	13	-	TRBJ2-3	-	CASSPLAPDTQYF	TGTGCCAGCAGCCCTTTAGCCCCCGATACGCAGTATTTT
TRBV7-2	12	-	TRBJ2-1	-	CASSPTFNEQFF	TGTGCCAGCAGCCCGACTTTCAATGAGCAGTTCTTC
TRBV4-2	15	many	TRBJ1-2	-	CASSQDVSLIYGYTF	TGTGCCAGCAGCCAAGACGTCAGCCTTATCTATGGCTACACCTTC
TRBV11-2	14	many	TRBJ1-1	-	CASIGSALLAEAFF	TGTGCCAGCATCGGGTCGGCTCTTTTGGCTGAAGCTTTCTTT
TRBV29-1	14	many	TRBJ2-1	-	CSALNGWTYNEQFF	TGCAGCGCTTTGAACGGATGGACATACAATGAGCAGTTCTTC
TRBV29-1	18	-	TRBJ2-3	TRBD1	CSVEGQGEAALIADTQYF	TGCAGCGTTGAAGGACAGGGAGAGGCAGCGCTGATCGCAGATACGCAGTATTTT
TRBV12-3/TRBV12-4	15	many	TRBJ2-1	-	CASSPQGRAYNEQFF	TGTGCCAGCAGCCCCCAGGGGCGGGCCTACAATGAGCAGTTCTTC
TRBV20-1	14	-	TRBJ2-3	TRBD2	CSARVGGSTDTQYF	TGCAGTGCTAGAGTGGGGGGGAGCACAGATACGCAGTATTTT
TRBV28	15	-	TRBJ1-1	-	CASYGPGTSNTEAFF	TGTGCCAGCTATGGGCCCGGGACATCGAACACTGAAGCTTTCTTT